The rows below give T cell receptor beta chains drawn from one sample of a study of tumor-infiltrating lymphocytes in primary liver carcinoma. MiXCR, run by TCRdb on the multiplex PCR reads, gives a single entry per CDR3 protein. The sample records about 310,000 distinct CDR3 sequences, roughly three fifths being singletons. Source material: peripheral blood. All receptors come from a woman in her twenties or thirties with primary liver carcinoma and hepatitis B virus infection. The CDR3 runs from the conserved cysteine through the conserved F or W. The D gene is left open where the match is weak. Not every row has a clone size; where given, it reads once, few, many or a size class.

j_call,clone_size,v_call,d_call,cdr3_length,cdr3_nt,cdr3_aa
TRBJ1-3,many,TRBV10-2,.,13,TGCGCCAGCACCGCGGAGACTGGAAACACCATATATTTT,CASTAETGNTIYF
TRBJ2-1,.,TRBV28,.,9,TGTGCCAGCAGTTTGAAGCAGTTCTTC,CASSLKQFF
TRBJ1-5,.,TRBV14,TRBD1,20,TGTACCAGCAGTCAAGGGCGGCCGAGACAGGGCGCATATAGCAATCAGCCCCAGCATTTT,CTSSQGRPRQGAYSNQPQHF
TRBJ1-2,.,TRBV6-7,.,15,TGTGCCAACGGTTCCAGGACACCTACTAACTATGGCTACACCTTC,CANGSRTPTNYGYTF
TRBJ2-2,many,TRBV29-1,TRBD2,15,TGCAGCGTTGTCCTAGCGGGAGGGCGGAGCGGGGAGCTGTTTTTT,CSVVLAGGRSGELFF
TRBJ1-6,.,TRBV30,.,15,TGTGCCTGGTCGAGACAGGATCCCTATAATTCACCCCTCCACTTT,CAWSRQDPYNSPLHF
TRBJ2-7,.,TRBV20-1,.,13,TGCAGTGCTCCCCGGGACTTCGTGACCGAGCAGTACTTC,CSAPRDFVTEQYF
TRBJ1-5,.,TRBV12-3/TRBV12-4,.,13,TGTGCCAGCAGTTTTCTAGGCAATCAGTCCCAACATTTT,CASSFLGNQSQHF
TRBJ2-7,.,TRBV6-1,.,15,TGTGCCAGCGGACTGTCGGACTATAACCACTACGAGCAGTACTTC,CASGLSDYNHYEQYF
TRBJ2-4,many,TRBV6-2/TRBV6-3,.,11,TGTGCCAGCGGCGAGGGGAACATTCAGTACTTC,CASGEGNIQYF
TRBJ1-2,.,TRBV6-2/TRBV6-3,.,15,TGTGCCAGCAAGTTCGCGACAGGCTCCAACTATGGCTACACCTTC,CASKFATGSNYGYTF
TRBJ1-6,.,TRBV4-3,.,13,TGCGCCAGCAGTCAAGCACGGTATCCACCCCTCCACTTT,CASSQARYPPLHF
TRBJ2-7,.,TRBV4-2,TRBD2,14,TGTGCCAGCAGCCCGCCCGGACTAGTTCAAGAGCAGTACTTC,CASSPPGLVQEQYF
TRBJ2-4,.,TRBV6-1,TRBD1,17,TGTGCCAGCAGTGAGGTGGGCGGGACAGGGGCCAAAAACATTCACTACTTC,CASSEVGGTGAKNIHYF
TRBJ2-3,many,TRBV6-1,TRBD2,15,TGTGCCAGCAGTCCCTTAGCGGGAGCCACAGATACGCAGTATTTT,CASSPLAGATDTQYF
TRBJ2-1,.,TRBV19,TRBD2,17,TGTGCCAGTAGTATCCTGGCTAGCGGGAGGAACTACAATGAGCAGTTCTTC,CASSILASGRNYNEQFF
TRBJ2-7,.,TRBV11-2,.,13,TGTGCCAGCAACTTATCGTCCCAATACGAGCAGTACTTC,CASNLSSQYEQYF
TRBJ2-4,.,TRBV20-1,.,14,TGCAGTGCTAGGGACAGTATAGCCAAAAACATTCAGTACTTC,CSARDSIAKNIQYF
TRBJ1-2,few,TRBV12-3/TRBV12-4,TRBD1,14,TGTGCCAGCAGCCAGCAGACAGGGTACTATGGCTACACCTTC,CASSQQTGYYGYTF
TRBJ2-4,.,TRBV11-2,.,19,TGTGCTAGCAGCTTAGTTTCTCCCCTGGGCGGGGTCGCCAAAAACATTCAGTACTTC,CASSLVSPLGGVAKNIQYF
TRBJ2-2,many,TRBV13,.,15,TGTGCCAGCAGCTCCAAGGCGGAGAACACCGGGGAGCTGTTTTTT,CASSSKAENTGELFF
TRBJ2-1,once,TRBV4-2,TRBD2,20,TGTGCCAGCAGCCAACTTTATGGGAAGCGGGAGGGCCTTAAAGGCTATGAGCAGTTCTTC,CASSQLYGKREGLKGYEQFF
TRBJ2-2,.,TRBV13,.,14,TGTGCCAGCCAAGGGACTCGCAACACCGGGGAGCTGTTTTTT,CASQGTRNTGELFF
TRBJ2-1,.,TRBV11-2,.,15,TGTGATAGCAGCTTAGGGGCGCAAGTTGGAGGAGAGCAGTTCTTC,CDSSLGAQVGGEQFF
TRBJ2-7,.,TRBV28,.,14,TGTGCCAGCAGTTTTCGGCCCGCAAGCTTCGAGCAGTACTTC,CASSFRPASFEQYF
TRBJ1-5,many,TRBV29-1,.,13,TGCAGCGTTAAAGACGGATTCAATCAGCCCCAGCATTTT,CSVKDGFNQPQHF
TRBJ2-5,once,TRBV7-9,.,15,TGTGCCAGCAGTTTAAGACACCAGGGAGGGGGGACCCAGTACTTC,CASSLRHQGGGTQYF
TRBJ2-5,.,TRBV11-2,.,14,TGCGCCAGCAGCGTCGGGAGCTACCAAGAGACCCAGTGCTTC,CASSVGSYQETQCF
TRBJ2-3,.,TRBV7-9,TRBD2,17,TGTGCCAGCAGCCCCGTCCTAGCGGGAGATGGCACAGATACGCAGTATTTC,CASSPVLAGDGTDTQYF
TRBJ2-7,.,TRBV12-3/TRBV12-4,.,14,TGTGCCAGCAGTCCCACCGAGAAAGGGTTCGAGCAGTACTTC,CASSPTEKGFEQYF
TRBJ1-5,many,TRBV6-2/TRBV6-3,.,14,TGTGCCAGCACGCGGGGAAATAGCAATCAGCCCCAGCATTTT,CASTRGNSNQPQHF
TRBJ1-1,once,TRBV5-8,.,14,TGTGCCAGCAGTCCGGGACTCCTGAAGACTGAAGCTTTCTTT,CASSPGLLKTEAFF
TRBJ2-2,.,TRBV5-6,.,14,TGTGCCAGCAGCTTGTTCGCGAACACCGGGGAGCTGTTTTTT,CASSLFANTGELFF
TRBJ2-3,.,TRBV11-1,.,16,TGTGCCAGCAGCTTGCCAAATGTACCAAACACAGATACGCAGTATTTT,CASSLPNVPNTDTQYF
TRBJ2-1,.,TRBV4-3,TRBD2,16,TGCGCCAGCAGCCAATATATAGCGGGAGGCAATGATGAGCAGTTCTTC,CASSQYIAGGNDEQFF
TRBJ1-5,.,TRBV12-3/TRBV12-4,.,12,TGTGCCAACAGACGAGTGGGGCAGCCCCAGCATTTT,CANRRVGQPQHF
TRBJ1-2,.,TRBV2,.,12,TGTGCCAGCAGAGGGTTGAACTATGGCTACACCTTC,CASRGLNYGYTF
TRBJ2-7,few,TRBV4-3,.,16,TGCGCCAGCAGCCAAAACCCCGGGCCCAGCTCCTACGAGCAGTACTTC,CASSQNPGPSSYEQYF
TRBJ1-6,many,TRBV4-2,.,15,TGTGCCAGCAGCCAAGAGGGGACGGGGAATTCACCCCTCCACTTT,CASSQEGTGNSPLHF
TRBJ2-4,few,TRBV6-6,.,12,TGTGCCGGCAGGGGGGGATCAAACATTCAGTACTTC,CAGRGGSNIQYF
TRBJ2-1,.,TRBV28,.,13,TGTGCCAGCAGACCCCTAGCGCAACCCGAGCAGTTCTTC,CASRPLAQPEQFF
TRBJ2-5,.,TRBV4-1,.,16,TGCGCCAGCAGCCAAGGGCTCAGGGGGGGTCAAGAGACCCAGTACTTC,CASSQGLRGGQETQYF
TRBJ1-5,.,TRBV7-8,TRBD1,14,TGTGCCAGCACTCGGACAGGGGGCGATCAGCCCCAGCATTTT,CASTRTGGDQPQHF
TRBJ1-1,.,TRBV5-5,.,16,TGTGCCAGCATCTTAAGTCTGGGACATGGAGGTACTGAAGCTTTCTTT,CASILSLGHGGTEAFF
TRBJ2-5,once,TRBV11-1,.,13,TGTGCTAACAGCTCCCTAGAAAGGGGGACCCAGTACTTC,CANSSLERGTQYF
TRBJ2-1,.,TRBV6-6,.,11,TGTGCCAGCAGCTATTTGGCCTGTTCGTTCTTC,CASSYLACSFF
TRBJ2-3,.,TRBV4-2,.,15,TGTGCCAGCAGGGGAACTAGCAGGAGATTAGATACGCAGTATTTT,CASRGTSRRLDTQYF
TRBJ2-7,.,TRBV6-6,.,15,TGTGCCAGCAGTAGAGATAGCGGCGGACCCTACGACCAGTACTTC,CASSRDSGGPYDQYF